The 28 T cell receptor beta chains below come from one sample, sequenced in a study of vaccination effects on CD4 cells after COVID-19. Assay used: immunoSEQ multiplex PCR; TCRdb lists only in-frame clones, some missing. There are roughly 70,000 clones in the sample; about 80% occur only once, and approximately 0.95% lies in the top ten. Using viral peptide pools, the ViraFEST assay grew out antigen-specific CD4+ T cells prior to sequencing. Cultured cells yielded isolated CD4+ T cells after about ten days. Participants each got two BNT162b2 or mRNA-1273 vaccine doses. The antigens these receptors bind are not known. The material sequenced was CD4+ T cells from PBMCs cultured with HCoV-OC43 spike peptides, taken after COVID-19 vaccination. Subset described: HCoV-OC43 spike overlapping peptide pool stimulation. The receptors derive from a human donor who received a COVID-19 vaccine.

The V gene is TRBV5-6, the J gene TRBJ1-2; a possible D gene is TRBD1 (5 bases). The CDR3 is 12 residues long. CDR1 and CDR2 (germline): SGHDT, YYEEEE. Trimming pared 8 bases from V and 3 bases from J, leaving 11 bases between. CDR3 bases: TGTGCCAGTCTGGGGGGGGACTATGGCTACACCTTC. Its protein is CASLGGDYGYTF. Looking up the rest from reference TRBV5-6 and TRBJ1-2 gives the full variable domain: DAGVTQSPTHLIKTRGQQVTLRCSPKSGHDTVSWYQQALGQGPQFIFQYYEEEERQRGNFPDRFSGHQFPNYSSELNVNALLLGDSALYLCASLGGDYGYTFGSGTRLTVV.

In its sample, this clone was seen a few times. The genes are TRBV4-2 and TRBJ1-5, with 9 bases fitting TRBD1. J lost 3 bases, V lost 1 base, and 4 bases had no gene match. CDR3 size: 16 residues. The germline V gene encodes CDR1 LGHNA and CDR2 YNFKEQ. The CDR3 protein is CASSQVQGAANQPQHF. The CDR3 DNA sequence: TGTGCCAGCAGCCAAGTACAGGGGGCAGCCAATCAGCCCCAGCATTTT.

The rearrangement links TRBV15 to TRBJ2-5; TRBD2 agrees at 8 bases. The V segment lost 0 bases and the J segment 2 bases; nucleotides outside the gene matches: 5. CDR1 is LNHNV, CDR2 YYDKDF, per germline (reference sequence). CDR3 length equals 16 residues. CDR3 sequence: CATSRDPGGGQETQYF. The CDR3 DNA sequence: TGTGCCACCAGCAGAGATCCGGGCGGGGGGCAAGAGACCCAGTACTTC.

The chain has TRBV19 and TRBJ1-4, with 9 bases matching TRBD1. After removal of 6 bases from V and 7 bases from J, the junction contained 6 bases not matched to a gene. The length of the CDR3 is 14 residues. The V gene's germline CDR1 is LNHDA and CDR2 SQIVND (reference sequence). The CDR3 protein is CASRTGGIGEKLFF. Here the CDR3 DNA reads TGTGCCAGTAGGACAGGGGGTATCGGTGAAAAACTGTTTTTT.

This clone has a handful of counts. The gene calls are TRBV19 and TRBJ2-2; unclear D gene. The germline V and J ends were trimmed by 3 bases and 0 bases, with 11 bases remaining between them. The CDR3 spans 16 residues. Germline V gene sequence: CDR1 LNHDA, CDR2 SQIVND (reference sequence). This chain's CDR3 is CASSILGRTNTGELFF. CDR3 nucleotides: TGTGCCAGTAGTATTCTTGGAAGAACGAACACCGGGGAGCTGTTTTTT.

The CDR3 DNA reads TGCAGTGCTAGTCGGCAGGGGCGAGTTGACTATGGCTACACCTTC. As protein: CSASRQGRVDYGYTF. The chain has TRBV20-1 and TRBJ1-2; D might be TRBD1 (6 bases). The CDR3 length is 15 residues. V was cut by 3 bases and J by 3 bases, with 17 bases left in between. Per the germline V gene, CDR1 is DFQATT and CDR2 is SNEGSKA (reference sequence).

The genes are TRBV6-6 and TRBJ1-2, with 7 bases lining up with TRBD1. The trim removed 6 bases at V and 2 bases at J, leaving 6 bases unmatched. Germline CDR1 reads MNHNY; CDR2 reads SVGAGI (reference sequence). The CDR3 contains 14 residues. The CDR3 region has the DNA TGTGCCAGCAGAGAGACAGGGACGAACTATGGCTACACCTTC. Its protein product is CASRETGTNYGYTF.

V gene TRBV4-2 combines with J gene TRBJ2-3, with D perhaps TRBD2 (7 bases). Per the germline V gene, CDR1 is LGHNA and CDR2 is YNFKEQ. The length of the CDR3 is 13 residues. Between the trimmed V and J ends, which lost 4 bases and 4 bases, there was a span of 9 bases. CDR3 DNA sequence: TGTGCCAGCAGCCGGGGGGGCCCAGATACGCAGTATTTT. Amino acid sequence: CASSRGGPDTQYF.

This clone showed up just once. The V gene is TRBV9, the J gene TRBJ1-2; TRBD1 agrees at 8 bases. In germline, CDR1 is SGDLS, CDR2 YYNGEE. V lost 4 bases, J lost 6 bases, and 17 bases stayed unmatched. The CDR3 length is 17 residues. CDR3 nucleotides: TGTGCCAGCAGCCATTTAGTCCACCGGACAGGGTCGAATGGCTACACCTTC. It yields the protein CASSHLVHRTGSNGYTF. The full variable domain, completed using reference TRBV9 and TRBJ1-2, is DSGVTQTPKHLITATGQRVTLRCSPRSGDLSVYWYQQSLDQGLQFLIQYYNGEERAKGNILERFSAQQFPDLHSELNLSSLELGDSALYFCASSHLVHRTGSNGYTFGSGTRLTVV.

This rearrangement joins TRBV2 to TRBJ2-5; D might be TRBD2 (6 bases). The V gene lost 10 bases and the J gene lost 2 bases, with 17 bases spanning the gap. Germline V gene lookup returns CDR1 SNHLY and CDR2 FYNNEI. The CDR3 is 14 residues long. CDR3 in DNA: TGTGCCATAATAGCGGCCGTTAATCAAGAGACCCAGTACTTC. Translated, it gives CAIIAAVNQETQYF.

Only one count was recorded for this clone. The V call is TRBV1, the J call TRBJ1-1. TRBV1 is deemed a pseudogene. This CDR3 comprises 16 residues. CDR3 coding DNA: TGCACCAGCAGCCAAAAGAGGGCCATTTTTAACACTGAAGCTTTCTTT. Protein sequence: CTSSQKRAIFNTEAFF.

This chain connects TRBV28 to TRBJ1-2; D is undetermined. V shed 3 bases and J shed 8 bases, with 7 bases lying between them. Germline lookup yields CDR1 MDHEN and CDR2 SYDVKM. The length of the CDR3 is 11 residues. The CDR3 region has the DNA TGTGCCAGCAGTTTTGGTTTCGGCTACACCTTC. Encoded protein: CASSFGFGYTF.

V is TRBV10-3 and J is TRBJ1-2; unclear D gene. Germline V lookup: CDR1 ENHRY, CDR2 SYGVKD. The CDR3 extends over 16 amino acids. V dropped 0 bases and J dropped 0 bases, with 11 bases sitting between them. The CDR3 DNA reads TGTGCCATCAGTGAGTCGCTGGACCGTACTAACTATGGCTACACCTTC. Protein sequence: CAISESLDRTNYGYTF.

The count of this clone is one. J is TRBJ2-1 and V is TRBV18; D not certain. The CDR3 is 12 residues long. Germline V gives CDR1 KGHSH, CDR2 LQKENI. Trimming shortened V by 6 bases and J by 5 bases, and 8 bases separated the two germline ends. CDR3 loop: CASSPINNEQFF. Here the CDR3 DNA reads TGTGCCAGCTCCCCAATTAACAATGAGCAGTTCTTC.

This sequence joins TRBV9 and TRBJ2-5, with 14 nucleotides matching TRBD2. V lost 0 bases to trimming and J lost 5 bases; unmatched junction nucleotides: 9. The CDR3 spans 18 residues. Germline CDR1 and CDR2: SGDLS and YYNGEE. The chain's CDR3 is CASSVGLAGGPGKETQYF. CDR3 DNA: TGTGCCAGCAGCGTAGGACTAGCGGGGGGGCCTGGGAAGGAGACCCAGTACTTC.

This rearrangement joins TRBV5-8 to TRBJ1-2; D is ambiguous. V dropped 4 bases and J dropped 4 bases, with 17 bases sitting between them. Germline V CDR1 and CDR2: SGHTS, YDEGEE. The CDR3 extends over 15 amino acids. For the CDR3, the DNA is TGTGCCAGCAGCGATTTCGGGAGAGGGCCCTATGGCTACACCTTC. Amino acid sequence: CASSDFGRGPYGYTF.

V and J are TRBV2 and TRBJ2-1; 9 bases fit TRBD2. The junction had 8 bases not matched to a gene; V was cut back by 4 bases and J by 7 bases. This CDR3 is built from 15 residues. Germline CDR1 reads SNHLY; CDR2 reads FYNNEI. CDR3 protein: CASSGGGAVMNEQFF. As DNA, the CDR3 is TGTGCCAGCAGTGGCGGGGGGGCCGTCATGAATGAGCAGTTCTTC.

The chain employs TRBV6-1 and TRBJ1-2; possibly TRBD1 for D (6 bases). V lost 4 bases and J 6 bases, leaving 24 bases between the germline ends. The CDR3 runs to 17 residues. CDR1 and CDR2 (germline): MNHNS, SASEGT. The CDR3: CASSVRRGGEISDGYTF. CDR3 coding DNA: TGTGCCAGCAGTGTACGGCGTGGGGGCGAGATATCGGATGGCTACACCTTC.

The V and J genes are TRBV2 and TRBJ2-2; D not certain. V dropped 6 bases and J dropped 0 bases, with 8 bases sitting between them. The CDR3 extends over 14 amino acids. The germline gives CDR1 SNHLY, CDR2 FYNNEI. DNA for the CDR3: TGTGCCAGCAGCTACAGACCGAACACCGGGGAGCTGTTTTTT. Protein: CASSYRPNTGELFF. Full variable domain (rest looked up from reference TRBV2 and TRBJ2-2): EPEVTQTPSHQVTQMGQEVILRCVPISNHLYFYWYRQILGQKVEFLVSFYNNEISEKSEIFDDQFSVERPDGSNFTLKIRSTKLEDSAMYFCASSYRPNTGELFFGEGSRLTVL.

The chain uses TRBV27 and TRBJ1-2; 7 nucleotides match TRBD1. The CDR3 is made up of 16 amino acids. Germline lookup yields CDR1 MNHEY and CDR2 SMNVEV (reference sequence). V lost 6 bases and J lost 2; bases outside the gene matches: 12. As DNA, the CDR3 is TGTGCCAGCAGAGAAACCGGGACAGCGGGAAACTATGGCTACACCTTC. Translation gives CASRETGTAGNYGYTF.

This chain connects TRBV6-4 to TRBJ2-7; D may match TRBD1 or TRBD2 (6 bases each). V was shortened by 1 base and J by 3 bases, with 22 bases between the two germline ends. CDR3 length: 18 residues. Per the germline V gene, CDR1 is MRHNA and CDR2 is SNTAGT. In nucleotides, the CDR3 is TGTGCCAGCAGTGACTACCGGGCCCATGGGGGGCTGGGCTACGAGCAGTACGTC. This sequence encodes CASSDYRAHGGLGYEQYV.

The chain carries TRBV12-5 and TRBJ2-1; possibly TRBD1 for D (6 bases). The CDR3 runs to 14 residues. Germline CDR1 reads LGHNT; CDR2 reads FRNRAP. Trimming took 2 bases from V and 10 from J, leaving 15 bases between them. The CDR3 loop is CASGLLLSQGEQFF. DNA for the CDR3: TGTGCTAGTGGTTTGCTGCTGAGTCAGGGGGAGCAGTTCTTC. Using reference TRBV12-5 and TRBJ2-1 for the parts outside the CDR3, the full variable domain is DARVTQTPRHKVTEMGQEVTMRCQPILGHNTVFWYRQTMMQGLELLAYFRNRAPLDDSGMPKDRFSAEMPDATLATLKIQPSEPRDSAVYFCASGLLLSQGEQFFGPGTRLTVL.

This chain uses TRBV2 with TRBJ2-2, with D unclear. CDR1 and CDR2 (germline): SNHLY, FYNNEI. Trimming cost V 6 bases and J 6 bases, with 11 bases left between them. This CDR3 contains 13 residues. CDR3 in amino acids: CASRERMSGELFF. The CDR3 DNA reads as TGTGCCAGCAGAGAAAGGATGTCCGGGGAGCTGTTTTTT. Variable domain in full (rest from reference TRBV2 and TRBJ2-2): EPEVTQTPSHQVTQMGQEVILRCVPISNHLYFYWYRQILGQKVEFLVSFYNNEISEKSEIFDDQFSVERPDGSNFTLKIRSTKLEDSAMYFCASRERMSGELFFGEGSRLTVL.

In this sample, this clone turned up a few times. This chain connects TRBV7-9 to TRBJ2-3; D may match TRBD1 or TRBD2 (5 bases each). This CDR3 has 17 residues. V was shortened by 2 bases and J by 5 bases, with 20 bases between the two germline ends. Per germline, CDR1 SEHNR and CDR2 FQNEAQ (reference sequence). The CDR3: CASSLRGSGRVGDTQYF. CDR3 sequence (DNA): TGTGCCAGCAGCTTAAGAGGAAGCGGCAGGGTGGGAGATACGCAGTATTTT. The whole variable domain, filled in from reference TRBV7-9 and TRBJ2-3, reads DTGVSQNPRHKITKRGQNVTFRCDPISEHNRLYWYRQTLGQGPEFLTYFQNEAQLEKSRLLSDRFSAERPKGSFSTLEIQRTEQGDSAMYLCASSLRGSGRVGDTQYFGPGTRLTVL.

This clone has a single count. The chain couples TRBV24-1 to TRBJ2-2, with 13 bases lining up with TRBD2. There are 16 residues in the CDR3. J was trimmed by 0 bases and V by 9 bases; bases with no gene match: 3. Germline V gene lookup returns CDR1 KGHDR and CDR2 SFDVKD. CDR3: CATQTSGGSNTGELFF. The CDR3 nucleotides are TGTGCCACCCAGACTAGCGGGGGGTCGAACACCGGGGAGCTGTTTTTT.

DNA of the CDR3: TGTGCCAGCAGCTTAATAGGCGGGAGCGAATCACCCCTCCACTTT. It translates to CASSLIGGSESPLHF. The genes are TRBV7-3 and TRBJ1-6; D is unclear. Trimming cost V 1 base and J 10 bases, with 14 bases left between them. There are 15 residues in the CDR3. Germline loops: CDR1 SGHTA, CDR2 FQGTGA.

The chain combines TRBV7-2 with TRBJ1-6; D is possibly TRBD1 (6 bases). In germline, CDR1 is SGHTA, CDR2 FQGNSA. This CDR3 is built from 14 residues. The V and J ends lost 5 bases and 7 bases respectively, with 12 bases between them. In nucleotides, the CDR3 is TGTGCCAGCAGCCAGGGGCTTAGGAATTCACCCCTCCACTTT. Translation: CASSQGLRNSPLHF.

The CDR3 spells CASSRDRNTEAFF. The CDR3 region has the DNA TGTGCCAGCAGTCGGGACAGGAACACTGAAGCTTTCTTT. The chain carries TRBV7-3 and TRBJ1-1, with TRBD1 matching 7 bases. The V segment lost 6 bases and the J segment 1 base; nucleotides outside the gene matches: 2. Germline V gene lookup returns CDR1 SGHTA and CDR2 FQGTGA. The CDR3 contains 13 residues.